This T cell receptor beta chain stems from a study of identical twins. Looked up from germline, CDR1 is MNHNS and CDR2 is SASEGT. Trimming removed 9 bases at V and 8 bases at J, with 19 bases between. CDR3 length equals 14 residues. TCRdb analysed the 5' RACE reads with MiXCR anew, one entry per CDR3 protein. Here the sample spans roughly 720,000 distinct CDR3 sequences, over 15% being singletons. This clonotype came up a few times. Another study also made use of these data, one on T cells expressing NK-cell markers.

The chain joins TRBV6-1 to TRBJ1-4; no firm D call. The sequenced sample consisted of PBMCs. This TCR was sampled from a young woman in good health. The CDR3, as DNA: TGTGCCAGTAGGGTCGGCGGCCCATTGGAAAAACTGTTTTTT. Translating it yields CASRVGGPLEKLFF.